This T cell receptor (beta chain) stems from a study of CD8 T cells in ankylosing spondylitis. Concerning this clonotype: Antigen: not known.

Using quantitative 5'-RACE with molecular barcodes, the authors made TCR beta libraries. TCRdb itself ran the 5' RACE reads through MiXCR, one entry per CDR3 protein. The top ten clones hold approximately 33% of a sample with more than 100,000 distinct CDR3 sequences, more than 15% of them seen once. The CDR3 length is 13 residues. Per germline, CDR1 SEHNR and CDR2 FQNEAQ (reference sequence). Trimming shortened V by 3 bases and J by 4 bases, and 6 bases separated the two germline ends. Study results and limitations: Disease-linked clones were CD8+ and relatively rare in peripheral blood. Apparently characteristic of ankylosing spondylitis blood was a TCR beta motif (under ten highly homologous variants).

The clonotype originates from a male donor with ankylosing spondylitis. The chain uses TRBV7-9 and TRBJ1-4; D remains unclear. Material: blood, either unsorted or a sorted T cell fraction (not recorded which). The CDR3 DNA reads TGTGCCAGCAGCTTCGGCAGTAATGAAAAACTGTTTTTT. It codes for CASSFGSNEKLFF.